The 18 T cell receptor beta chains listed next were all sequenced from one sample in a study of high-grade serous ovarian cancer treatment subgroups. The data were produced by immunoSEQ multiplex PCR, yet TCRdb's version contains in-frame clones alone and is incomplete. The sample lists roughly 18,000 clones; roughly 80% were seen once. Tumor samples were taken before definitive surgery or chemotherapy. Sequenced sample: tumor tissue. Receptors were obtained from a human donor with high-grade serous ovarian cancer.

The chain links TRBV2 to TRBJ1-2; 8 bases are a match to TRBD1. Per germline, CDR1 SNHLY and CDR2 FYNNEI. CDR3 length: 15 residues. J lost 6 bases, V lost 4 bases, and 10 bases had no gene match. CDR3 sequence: CASSGGLGQAHGYTF. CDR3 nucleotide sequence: TGTGCCAGCAGTGGTGGTCTGGGACAGGCACATGGCTACACCTTC.

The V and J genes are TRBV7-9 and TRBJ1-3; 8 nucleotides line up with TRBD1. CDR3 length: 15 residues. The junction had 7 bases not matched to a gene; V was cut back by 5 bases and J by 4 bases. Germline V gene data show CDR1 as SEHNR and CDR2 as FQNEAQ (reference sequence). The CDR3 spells CASSETGTGGNTIYF. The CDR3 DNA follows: TGTGCCAGCAGCGAAACCGGGACAGGAGGAAACACCATATATTTT.

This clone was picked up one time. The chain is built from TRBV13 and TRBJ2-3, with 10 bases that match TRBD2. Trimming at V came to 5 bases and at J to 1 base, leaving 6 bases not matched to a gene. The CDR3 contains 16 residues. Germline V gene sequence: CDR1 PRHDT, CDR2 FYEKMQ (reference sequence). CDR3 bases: TGTGCCAGCAGCCGCCCCGGACTAGCGGGCACAGATACGCAGTATTTT. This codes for CASSRPGLAGTDTQYF.

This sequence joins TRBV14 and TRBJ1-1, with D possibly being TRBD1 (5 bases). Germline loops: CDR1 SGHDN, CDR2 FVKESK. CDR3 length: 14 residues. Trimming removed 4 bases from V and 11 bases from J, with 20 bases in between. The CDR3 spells CASSRGPGGMDAFF. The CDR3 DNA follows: TGTGCCAGCAGCCGGGGACCCGGCGGAATGGATGCTTTCTTT.

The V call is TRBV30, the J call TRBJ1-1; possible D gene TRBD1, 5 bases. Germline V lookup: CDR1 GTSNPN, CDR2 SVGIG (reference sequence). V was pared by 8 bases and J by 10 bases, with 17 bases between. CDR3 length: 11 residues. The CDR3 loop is CAVDAGGGAFF. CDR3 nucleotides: TGTGCCGTCGACGCGGGGGGGGGAGCTTTCTTT.

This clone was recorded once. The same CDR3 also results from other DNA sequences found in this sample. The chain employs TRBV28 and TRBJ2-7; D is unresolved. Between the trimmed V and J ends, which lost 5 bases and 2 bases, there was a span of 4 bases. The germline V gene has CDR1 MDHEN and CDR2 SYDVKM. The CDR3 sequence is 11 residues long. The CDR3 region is CASSRAYEQYF. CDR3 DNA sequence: TGTGCCAGCAGTCGAGCCTACGAGCAGTACTTC.

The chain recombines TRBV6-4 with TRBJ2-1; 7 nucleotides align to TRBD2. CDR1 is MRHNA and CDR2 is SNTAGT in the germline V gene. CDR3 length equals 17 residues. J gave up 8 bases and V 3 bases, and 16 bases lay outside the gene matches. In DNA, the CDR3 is TGTGCCAGCAGTGAAGGTAGGGAGGGAGGTCGTATGGATGAGCAGTTCTTC. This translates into CASSEGREGGRMDEQFF.

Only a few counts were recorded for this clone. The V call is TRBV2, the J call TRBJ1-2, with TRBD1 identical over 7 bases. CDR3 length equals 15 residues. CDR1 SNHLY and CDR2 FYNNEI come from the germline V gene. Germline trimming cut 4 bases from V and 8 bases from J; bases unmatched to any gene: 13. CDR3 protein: CASSGRTGTAAGYTF. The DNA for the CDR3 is TGTGCCAGCAGTGGTCGTACCGGGACAGCAGCCGGCTACACCTTC.

CDR3 nucleotide sequence: TGTGCCAGCAGTTACTCGAAGGGTGCAGCTTTCTTT. Encoded protein: CASSYSKGAAFF. The V gene is TRBV6-5, the J gene TRBJ1-1; D is unclear. CDR1 is MNHEY, CDR2 SVGAGI, per germline. Trimming removed 0 bases from V and 10 bases from J, with 9 bases in between. The CDR3 runs 12 residues.

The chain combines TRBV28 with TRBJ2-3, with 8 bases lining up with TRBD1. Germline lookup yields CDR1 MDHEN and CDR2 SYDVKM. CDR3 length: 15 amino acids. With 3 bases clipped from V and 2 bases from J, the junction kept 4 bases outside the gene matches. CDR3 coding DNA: TGTGCCAGCAGTTTCAGGACAGGGCTCACAGATACGCAGTATTTT. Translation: CASSFRTGLTDTQYF.

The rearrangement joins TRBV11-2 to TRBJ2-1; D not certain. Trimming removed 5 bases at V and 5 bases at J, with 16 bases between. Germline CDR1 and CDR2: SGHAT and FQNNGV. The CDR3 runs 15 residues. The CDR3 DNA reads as TGTGCCAGCAGCGTCGAGCCCAACCCCAACAATGAGCAGTTCTTC. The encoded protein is CASSVEPNPNNEQFF. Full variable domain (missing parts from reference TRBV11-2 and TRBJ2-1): EAGVAQSPRYKIIEKRQSVAFWCNPISGHATLYWYQQILGQGPKLLIQFQNNGVVDDSQLPKDRFSAERLKGVDSTLKIQPAKLEDSAVYLCASSVEPNPNNEQFFGPGTRLTVL.

DNA of the CDR3: TGTGCCAGCAGTTCTCAGGGTCGCTCCTACAATGAGCAGTTCTTC. Translation gives CASSSQGRSYNEQFF. This chain links TRBV28 with TRBJ2-1; maybe TRBD1 (5 bases). Between the trimmed V and J ends, which lost 4 bases and 0 bases, there was a span of 10 bases. CDR3 length equals 15 residues. CDR1 and CDR2 (germline): MDHEN, SYDVKM.

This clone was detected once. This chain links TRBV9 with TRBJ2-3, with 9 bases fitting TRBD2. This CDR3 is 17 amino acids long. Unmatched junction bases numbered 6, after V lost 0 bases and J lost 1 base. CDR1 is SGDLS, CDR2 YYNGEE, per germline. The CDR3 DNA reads TGTGCCAGCAGCGTAGTCCCCGCGGGAGGGGGCACAGATACGCAGTATTTT. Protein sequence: CASSVVPAGGGTDTQYF.

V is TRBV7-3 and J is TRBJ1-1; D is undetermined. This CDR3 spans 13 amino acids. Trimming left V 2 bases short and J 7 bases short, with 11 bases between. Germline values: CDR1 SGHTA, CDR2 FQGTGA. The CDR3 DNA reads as TGTGCCAGCAGCTTAGGGCCACGGGGTGAAGCTTTCTTT. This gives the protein CASSLGPRGEAFF.

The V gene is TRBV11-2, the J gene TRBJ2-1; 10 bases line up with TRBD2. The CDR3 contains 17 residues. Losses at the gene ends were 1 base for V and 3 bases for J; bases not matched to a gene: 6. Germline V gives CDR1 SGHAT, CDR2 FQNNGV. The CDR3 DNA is TGTGCCAGCAGCTTAGGGTCTAGCGGGGGAGGCTACAATGAGCAGTTCTTC. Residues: CASSLGSSGGGYNEQFF.

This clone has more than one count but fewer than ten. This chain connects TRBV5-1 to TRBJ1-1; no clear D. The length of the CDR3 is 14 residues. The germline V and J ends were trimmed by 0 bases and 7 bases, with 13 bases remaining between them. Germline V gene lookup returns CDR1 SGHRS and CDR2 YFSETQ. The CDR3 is CASSLGQAPHEAFF. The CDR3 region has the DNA TGCGCCAGCAGCTTGGGTCAGGCCCCGCATGAAGCTTTCTTT. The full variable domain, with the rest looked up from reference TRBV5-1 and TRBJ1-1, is KAGVTQTPRYLIKTRGQQVTLSCSPISGHRSVSWYQQTPGQGLQFLFEYFSETQRNKGNFPGRFSGRQFSNSRSEMNVSTLELGDSALYLCASSLGQAPHEAFFGQGTRLTVV.

CDR3 residues: CASSLSQNQPQHF. For the CDR3, the DNA is TGTGCCAGCAGCTTATCCCAAAATCAGCCCCAGCATTTT. This chain links TRBV7-2 with TRBJ1-5, with D unclear. V gave up 2 bases and J gave up 4 bases, with 6 bases separating them. Germline V gene sequence: CDR1 SGHTA, CDR2 FQGNSA. The CDR3 covers 13 residues. The full variable domain, in which reference TRBV7-2 and TRBJ1-5 provide the parts outside the CDR3, is GAGVSQSPSNKVTEKGKDVELRCDPISGHTALYWYRQSLGQGLEFLIYFQGNSAPDKSGLPSDRFSAERTGGSVSTLTIQRTQQEDSAVYLCASSLSQNQPQHFGDGTRLSIL.

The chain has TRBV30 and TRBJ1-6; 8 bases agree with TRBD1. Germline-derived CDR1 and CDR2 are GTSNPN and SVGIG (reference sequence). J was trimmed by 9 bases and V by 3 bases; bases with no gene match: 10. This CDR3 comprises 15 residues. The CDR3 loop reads CAWSPGQGNISPLHF. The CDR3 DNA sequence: TGTGCCTGGAGCCCCGGACAGGGAAATATTTCACCCCTCCACTTT.